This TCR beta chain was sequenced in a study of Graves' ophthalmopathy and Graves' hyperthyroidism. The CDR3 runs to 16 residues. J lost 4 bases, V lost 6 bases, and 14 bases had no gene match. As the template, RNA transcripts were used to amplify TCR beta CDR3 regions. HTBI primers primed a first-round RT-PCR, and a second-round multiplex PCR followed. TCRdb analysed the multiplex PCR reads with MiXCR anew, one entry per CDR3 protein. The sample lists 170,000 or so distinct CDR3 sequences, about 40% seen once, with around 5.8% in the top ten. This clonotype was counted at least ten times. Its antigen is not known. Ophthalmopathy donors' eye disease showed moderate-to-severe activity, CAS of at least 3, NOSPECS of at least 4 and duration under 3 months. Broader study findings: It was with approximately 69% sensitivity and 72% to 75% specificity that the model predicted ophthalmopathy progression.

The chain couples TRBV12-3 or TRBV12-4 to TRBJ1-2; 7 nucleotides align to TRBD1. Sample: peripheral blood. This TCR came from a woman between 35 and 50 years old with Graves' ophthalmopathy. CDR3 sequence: CASSYEGAGGAYGYTF. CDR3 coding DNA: TGTGCCAGCAGCTACGAGGGGGCCGGGGGGGCCTATGGCTACACCTTC.